What follows are 15 T cell receptor beta chains derived from one specimen sequenced in a study of blood T cell repertoires in COVID-19 (dated by TCRdb to about 2020). Library method: the immunoSEQ multiplex PCR assay. TCRdb took this table from immuneACCESS and kept in-frame rearrangements with V and J called. Such tables lack part of the clones; where checked against another copy, unresolved V genes explain under half of the gap, and the rest is unexplained. The sample contains some 70,000 clones, roughly 88% of them found a single time. 6% to 7% of the sample is taken by the ten largest. The specimen sequenced was peripheral blood. These receptors originate from a woman in her 70s with acute or convalescent COVID-19.

J is TRBJ2-1 and V is TRBV4-3, with TRBD2 identical over 9 bases. Per the germline V gene, CDR1 is LGHNA and CDR2 is YSLEER. This CDR3 comprises 15 residues. The junction had 4 bases not matched to a gene; V was cut back by 3 bases and J by 4 bases. The chain's CDR3 is CASSHTSGRYNEQFF. The CDR3 DNA is TGCGCCAGCAGCCACACCAGCGGGAGGTACAATGAGCAGTTCTTC.

The chain uses TRBV3-1 (or the pseudogene TRBV3-2) and TRBJ2-7, with D hard to call. This CDR3 contains 12 residues. The germline V gene has CDR1 LGHDT and CDR2 YNNKEL (reference sequence). Trimming cost V 3 bases and J 6 bases, with 9 bases left between them. The CDR3 bases are TGTGCCAGCAGCCAGACGGCAGGCGAGCAGTACTTC. Translated: CASSQTAGEQYF.

CDR3 nucleotide sequence: TGTGCCAGCAGCTTAGATCCGACAGGGGGCTCACCCCTCCACTTT. It specifies CASSLDPTGGSPLHF. The chain couples TRBV13 to TRBJ1-6, with 10 bases lining up with TRBD1. The V gene end was trimmed by 1 base and the J gene end by 10 bases; junction bases not matched to a gene: 4. CDR1 is PRHDT and CDR2 is FYEKMQ in the germline V gene (reference sequence). The CDR3 has 15 amino acids. The whole variable domain, filled in from reference TRBV13 and TRBJ1-6, reads AAGVIQSPRHLIKEKRETATLKCYPIPRHDTVYWYQQGPGQDPQFLISFYEKMQSDKGSIPDRFSAQQFSDYHSELNMSSLELGDSALYFCASSLDPTGGSPLHFGNGTRLTVT.

A few counts support this clone. The J gene is TRBJ2-7, the V gene TRBV30; TRBD2 matches 7 bases. The CDR3 totals 14 residues. CDR1 GTSNPN and CDR2 SVGIG come from the germline V gene (reference sequence). With V trimmed by 2 bases and J by 3 bases, 7 bases remained unmatched. CDR3 sequence: CAWSTGGFNYEQYF. CDR3 DNA: TGTGCCTGGAGTACGGGGGGATTTAACTACGAGCAGTACTTC.

The genes are TRBV28 and TRBJ1-2; 7 bases align to TRBD1. The CDR3 spans 14 residues. In germline, CDR1 is MDHEN, CDR2 SYDVKM. Germline trimming cut 1 base from V and 5 bases from J; bases unmatched to any gene: 4. The chain's CDR3 is CASSLLGGEYGYTF. Here the CDR3 DNA reads TGTGCCAGCAGTTTATTAGGGGGCGAATATGGCTACACCTTC.

The chain employs TRBV7-9 and TRBJ2-2; 16 positions match TRBD2. V shed 4 bases, J shed 5 bases, and the junction held 7 bases outside the gene matches. The CDR3 contains 18 residues. The V gene's germline CDR1 is SEHNR and CDR2 FQNEAQ (reference sequence). The CDR3 nucleotides read TGTGCCAGCAGCTCGGGGACTAGCGGGAGGGCCGGTACCGGGGAGCTGTTTTTT. Translation: CASSSGTSGRAGTGELFF.

The chain couples TRBV7-9 to TRBJ1-2; 9 bases are shared with TRBD1. Germline CDR1 reads SEHNR; CDR2 reads FQNEAQ (reference sequence). The trim removed 1 base at V and 4 bases at J, leaving 7 bases unmatched. This CDR3 has 16 amino acids. CDR3 in amino acids: CASSLGAGQGIYGYTF. CDR3 DNA: TGTGCCAGCAGCTTAGGCGCCGGACAGGGGATCTATGGCTACACCTTC. Complete variable domain (other parts from reference TRBV7-9 and TRBJ1-2): DTGVSQNPRHKITKRGQNVTFRCDPISEHNRLYWYRQTLGQGPEFLTYFQNEAQLEKSRLLSDRFSAERPKGSFSTLEIQRTEQGDSAMYLCASSLGAGQGIYGYTFGSGTRLTVV.

The rearrangement joins TRBV6-5 to TRBJ2-2; TRBD2 matches 7 bases. V lost 10 bases to trimming and J lost 6 bases; unmatched junction nucleotides: 14. The CDR3 sequence is 15 residues long. Germline V gene lookup returns CDR1 MNHEY and CDR2 SVGAGI. CDR3 in DNA: TGTGCCACCCGCTCGGTCGAGCGGGGACCCGGGGAGCTGTTTTTT. Protein product: CATRSVERGPGELFF.

The CDR3 region is CATSDIRLAGFSHTQYF. The CDR3 nucleotides are TGTGCCACCAGTGATATCAGACTAGCCGGGTTCTCACATACGCAGTATTTT. The chain combines TRBV24-1 with TRBJ2-3; 7 bases align to TRBD2. Germline loops: CDR1 KGHDR, CDR2 SFDVKD. The ends lost 3 bases at V and 7 bases at J; junction bases unmatched: 15. The CDR3 is made up of 17 amino acids.

Only a few counts were recorded for this clone. V is TRBV5-1 and J is TRBJ2-7; TRBD1 matches 11 bases. The CDR3 has 14 amino acids. With 4 bases clipped from V and 4 bases from J, the junction kept 4 bases outside the gene matches. Germline-derived CDR1 and CDR2 are SGHRS and YFSETQ. CDR3 region: CASSQGQGAYEQYF. In DNA, the CDR3 is TGCGCCAGCAGCCAAGGACAGGGGGCATACGAGCAGTACTTC.

The rearrangement links TRBV15 to TRBJ2-7; 9 bases fit TRBD1. Germline lookup yields CDR1 LNHNV and CDR2 YYDKDF (reference sequence). Losses at the gene ends were 2 bases for V and 6 bases for J; bases not matched to a gene: 8. This CDR3 has 15 residues. The CDR3 sequence: CATSRPGQGLSEQYF. The CDR3 nucleotides are TGTGCCACCAGCAGACCGGGACAGGGTTTGTCCGAGCAGTACTTC.

The rearrangement links TRBV2 to TRBJ1-2, with 7 bases lining up with TRBD1. CDR1 and CDR2 (germline): SNHLY, FYNNEI. The junction had 11 bases not matched to a gene; V was cut back by 5 bases and J by 8 bases. The CDR3 is made up of 14 amino acids. The CDR3 loop reads CASSFGGQSWGYTF. The CDR3 bases are TGTGCCAGCAGTTTCGGGGGACAGTCTTGGGGCTACACCTTC.

The genes are TRBV5-4 and TRBJ1-2; D might be TRBD1 (5 bases). This CDR3 is built from 13 residues. Trimming shortened V by 4 bases and J by 4 bases, and 11 bases separated the two germline ends. Germline CDR1 and CDR2: SGHNT and YYREEE (reference sequence). The CDR3 is CASSLDSFYGYTF. The CDR3 DNA follows: TGTGCCAGCAGCCTCGACAGCTTCTATGGCTACACCTTC. The full variable domain, with the rest looked up from reference TRBV5-4 and TRBJ1-2, is ETGVTQSPTHLIKTRGQQVTLRCSSQSGHNTVSWYQQALGQGPQFIFQYYREEENGRGNFPPRFSGLQFPNYSSELNVNALELDDSALYLCASSLDSFYGYTFGSGTRLTVV.

This chain connects TRBV9 to TRBJ2-2; 10 bases line up with TRBD1. CDR1 and CDR2 from the germline V gene are SGDLS and YYNGEE. The trim removed 3 bases at V and 4 bases at J, leaving 3 bases unmatched. The CDR3 runs 15 residues. The CDR3 sequence is CASSDGTGATGELFF. In nucleotides, the CDR3 is TGTGCCAGCAGCGATGGGACAGGGGCCACCGGGGAGCTGTTTTTT. The variable domain in full, completed from reference TRBV9 and TRBJ2-2, reads DSGVTQTPKHLITATGQRVTLRCSPRSGDLSVYWYQQSLDQGLQFLIQYYNGEERAKGNILERFSAQQFPDLHSELNLSSLELGDSALYFCASSDGTGATGELFFGEGSRLTVL.

The V and J genes are TRBV27 and TRBJ2-1, with D unclear. Germline CDR1 and CDR2: MNHEY and SMNVEV (reference sequence). V lost 5 bases, J lost 0 bases, and 11 bases lay in between. The CDR3 loop spans 15 amino acids. In nucleotides, the CDR3 is TGTGCCAGCAGTCCGCCGGGTTACTCCTACAATGAGCAGTTCTTC. Translating gives CASSPPGYSYNEQFF.